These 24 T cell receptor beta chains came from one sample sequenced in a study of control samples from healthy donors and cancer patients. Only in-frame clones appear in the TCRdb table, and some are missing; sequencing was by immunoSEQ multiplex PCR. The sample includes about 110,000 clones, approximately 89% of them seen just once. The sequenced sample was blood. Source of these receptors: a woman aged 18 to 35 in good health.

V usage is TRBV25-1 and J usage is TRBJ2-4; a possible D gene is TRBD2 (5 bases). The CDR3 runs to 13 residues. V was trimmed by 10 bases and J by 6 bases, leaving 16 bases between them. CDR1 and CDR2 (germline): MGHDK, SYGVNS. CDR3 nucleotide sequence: TGTGCCACCAGGCGGGCCAGTATAAACATTCAGTACTTC. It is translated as CATRRASINIQYF.

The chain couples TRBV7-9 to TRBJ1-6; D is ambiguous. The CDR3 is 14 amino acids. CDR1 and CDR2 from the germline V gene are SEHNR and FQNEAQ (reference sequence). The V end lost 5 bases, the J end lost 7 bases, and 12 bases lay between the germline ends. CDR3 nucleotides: TGTGCCAGCAGCCAAAATCCTGAGAATTCACCCCTCCACTTT. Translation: CASSQNPENSPLHF.

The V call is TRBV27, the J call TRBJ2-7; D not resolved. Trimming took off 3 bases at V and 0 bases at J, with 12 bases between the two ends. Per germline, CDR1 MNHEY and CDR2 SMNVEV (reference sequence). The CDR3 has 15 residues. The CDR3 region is CASSLLARSSYEQYF. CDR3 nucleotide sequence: TGTGCCAGCAGTTTGTTGGCGCGGAGCTCCTACGAGCAGTACTTC.

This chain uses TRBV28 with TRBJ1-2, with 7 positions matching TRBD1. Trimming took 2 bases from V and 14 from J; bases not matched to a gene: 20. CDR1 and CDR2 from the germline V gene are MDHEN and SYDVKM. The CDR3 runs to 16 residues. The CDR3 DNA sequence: TGTGCCAGCAGTTTACGGGACAGCGGAGTGTCGATGGGGTATACCTTC. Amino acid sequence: CASSLRDSGVSMGYTF.

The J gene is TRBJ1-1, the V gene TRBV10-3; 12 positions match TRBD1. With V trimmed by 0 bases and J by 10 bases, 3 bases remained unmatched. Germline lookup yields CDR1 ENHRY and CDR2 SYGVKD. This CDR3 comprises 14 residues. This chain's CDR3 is CAISESGGQGAAFF. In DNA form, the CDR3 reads TGTGCCATCAGTGAGTCAGGGGGACAGGGGGCAGCTTTCTTT.

CDR3 protein: CATSDITGDEQYF. The DNA of the CDR3 is TGTGCCACCAGTGACATAACAGGGGACGAGCAGTACTTC. This chain links TRBV24-1 with TRBJ2-7; 7 positions agree with TRBD1. V lost 4 bases and J lost 5; bases outside the gene matches: 4. The CDR3 has 13 residues. Germline values: CDR1 KGHDR, CDR2 SFDVKD.

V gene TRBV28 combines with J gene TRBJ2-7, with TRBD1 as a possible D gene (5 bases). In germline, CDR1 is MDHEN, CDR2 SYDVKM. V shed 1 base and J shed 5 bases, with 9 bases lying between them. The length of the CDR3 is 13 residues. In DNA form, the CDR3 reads TGTGCCAGCAGTTTATCAGGGTTCAACGAGCAGTACTTC. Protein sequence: CASSLSGFNEQYF. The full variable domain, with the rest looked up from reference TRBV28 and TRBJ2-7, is DVKVTQSSRYLVKRTGEKVFLECVQDMDHENMFWYRQDPGLGLRLIYFSYDVKMKEKGDIPEGYSVSREKKERFSLILESASTNQTSMYLCASSLSGFNEQYFGPGTRLTVT.

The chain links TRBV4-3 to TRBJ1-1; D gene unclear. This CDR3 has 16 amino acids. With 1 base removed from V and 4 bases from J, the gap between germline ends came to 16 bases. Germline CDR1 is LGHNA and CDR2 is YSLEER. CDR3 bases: TGCGCCAGCAGCCAAGGGGAGGGCCCCCTGGGCACTGAAGCTTTCTTT. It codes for CASSQGEGPLGTEAFF.

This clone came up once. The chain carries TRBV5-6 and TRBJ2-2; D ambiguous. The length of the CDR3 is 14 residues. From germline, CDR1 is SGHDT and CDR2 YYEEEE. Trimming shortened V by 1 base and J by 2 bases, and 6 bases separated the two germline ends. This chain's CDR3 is CASSLFFNTGELFF. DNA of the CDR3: TGTGCCAGCAGCTTGTTTTTCAACACCGGGGAGCTGTTTTTT.

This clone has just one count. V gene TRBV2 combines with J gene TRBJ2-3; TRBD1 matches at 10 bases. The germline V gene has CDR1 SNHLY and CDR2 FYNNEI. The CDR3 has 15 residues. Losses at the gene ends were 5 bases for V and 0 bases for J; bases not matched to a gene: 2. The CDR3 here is CASSWDRGSTDTQYF. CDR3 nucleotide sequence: TGTGCCAGCAGTTGGGACAGGGGAAGCACAGATACGCAGTATTTT.

Here the CDR3 DNA reads TGCAGTGCTAGAGACACCTACGAGCAGTACTTC. It is translated as CSARDTYEQYF. The J gene is TRBJ2-7, the V gene TRBV20-1, with unresolved D. CDR3 size: 11 residues. V lost 0 bases and J lost 2, with 2 bases in between. Germline V gene lookup returns CDR1 DFQATT and CDR2 SNEGSKA (reference sequence).

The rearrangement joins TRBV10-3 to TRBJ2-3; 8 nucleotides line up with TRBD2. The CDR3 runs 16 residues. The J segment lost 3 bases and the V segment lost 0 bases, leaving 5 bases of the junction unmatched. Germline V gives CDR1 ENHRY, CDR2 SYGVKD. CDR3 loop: CAISESMGGGTDTQYF. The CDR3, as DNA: TGTGCCATCAGTGAGTCGATGGGCGGGGGGACAGATACGCAGTATTTT.

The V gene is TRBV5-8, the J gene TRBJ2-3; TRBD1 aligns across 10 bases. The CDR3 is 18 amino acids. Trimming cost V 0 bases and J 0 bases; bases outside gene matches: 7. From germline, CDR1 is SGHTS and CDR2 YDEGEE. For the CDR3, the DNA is TGTGCCAGCAGCTTGGGACCTAGGACAGGGGGTAGCACAGATACGCAGTATTTT. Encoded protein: CASSLGPRTGGSTDTQYF.

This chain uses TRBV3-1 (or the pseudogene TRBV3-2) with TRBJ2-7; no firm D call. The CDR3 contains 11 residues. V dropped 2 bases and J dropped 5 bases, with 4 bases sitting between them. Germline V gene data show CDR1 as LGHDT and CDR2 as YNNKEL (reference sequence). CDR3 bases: TGTGCCAGCAGCCAATTCCACGAGCAGTACTTC. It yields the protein CASSQFHEQYF.

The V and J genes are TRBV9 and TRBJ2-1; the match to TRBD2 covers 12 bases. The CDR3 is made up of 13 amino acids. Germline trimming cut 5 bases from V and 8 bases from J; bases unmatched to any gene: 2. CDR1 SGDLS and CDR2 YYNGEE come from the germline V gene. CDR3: CASSTSGRHEQFF. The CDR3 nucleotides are TGTGCCAGCAGTACTAGCGGGAGGCATGAGCAGTTCTTC.

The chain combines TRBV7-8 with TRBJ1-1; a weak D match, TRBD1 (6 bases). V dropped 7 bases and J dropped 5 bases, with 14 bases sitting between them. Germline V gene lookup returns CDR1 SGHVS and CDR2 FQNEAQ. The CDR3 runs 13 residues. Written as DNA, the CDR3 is TGTGCCAGCAACAACAGGGTAGGGACTGAAGCTTTCTTT. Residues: CASNNRVGTEAFF.

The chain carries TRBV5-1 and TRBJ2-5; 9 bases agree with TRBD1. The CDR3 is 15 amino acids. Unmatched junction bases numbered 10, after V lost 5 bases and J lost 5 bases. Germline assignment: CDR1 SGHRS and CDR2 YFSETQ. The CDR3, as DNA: TGCGCCAGCAGTTTCCTACAGGGGGCCTGGGAGACCCAGTACTTC. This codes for CASSFLQGAWETQYF.

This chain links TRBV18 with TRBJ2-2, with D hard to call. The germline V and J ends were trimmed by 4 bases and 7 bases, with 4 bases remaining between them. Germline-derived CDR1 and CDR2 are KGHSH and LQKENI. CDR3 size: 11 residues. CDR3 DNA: TGTGCCAGCTCACGTATCGGGGAGCTGTTTTTT. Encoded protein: CASSRIGELFF.

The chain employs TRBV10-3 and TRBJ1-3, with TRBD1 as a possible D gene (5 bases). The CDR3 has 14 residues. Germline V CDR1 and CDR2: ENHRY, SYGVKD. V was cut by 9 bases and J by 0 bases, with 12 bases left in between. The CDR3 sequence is CAIAGTGSGNTIYF. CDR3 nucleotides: TGTGCCATAGCCGGGACCGGCTCTGGAAACACCATATATTTT.

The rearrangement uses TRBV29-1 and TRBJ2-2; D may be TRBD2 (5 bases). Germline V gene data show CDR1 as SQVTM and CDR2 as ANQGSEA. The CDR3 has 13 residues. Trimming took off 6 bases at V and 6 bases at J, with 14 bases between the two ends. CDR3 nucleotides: TGCAGCGTGTCGAGGACGGGGTCCGGGGAGCTGTTTTTT. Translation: CSVSRTGSGELFF.

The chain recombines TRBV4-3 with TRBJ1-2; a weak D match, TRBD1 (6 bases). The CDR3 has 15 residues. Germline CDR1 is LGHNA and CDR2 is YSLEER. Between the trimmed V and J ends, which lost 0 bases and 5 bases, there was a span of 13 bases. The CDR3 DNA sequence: TGCGCCAGCAGCCAAGATGCGGGGGGCGAGTATGGCTACACCTTC. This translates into CASSQDAGGEYGYTF.

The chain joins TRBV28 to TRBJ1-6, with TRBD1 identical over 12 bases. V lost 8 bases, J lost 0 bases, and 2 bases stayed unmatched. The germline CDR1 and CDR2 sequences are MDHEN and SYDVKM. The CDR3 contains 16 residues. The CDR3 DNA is TGTGCCAGCGGGACAGGGGGCAGCTCCTATAATTCACCCCTCCACTTT. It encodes CASGTGGSSYNSPLHF.

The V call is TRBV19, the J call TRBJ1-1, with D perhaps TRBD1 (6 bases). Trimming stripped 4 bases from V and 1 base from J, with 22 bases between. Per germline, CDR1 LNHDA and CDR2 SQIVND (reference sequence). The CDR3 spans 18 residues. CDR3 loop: CASSSPTVRQVSNTEAFF. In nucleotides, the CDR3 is TGTGCCAGTAGTAGCCCGACGGTGCGACAGGTCTCGAACACTGAAGCTTTCTTT.

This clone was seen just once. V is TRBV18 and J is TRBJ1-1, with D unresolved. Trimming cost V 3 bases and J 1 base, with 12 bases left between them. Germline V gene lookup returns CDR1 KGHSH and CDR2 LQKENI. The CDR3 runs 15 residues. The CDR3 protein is CASSPPPGWNTEAFF. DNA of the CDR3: TGTGCCAGCTCACCCCCGCCAGGTTGGAACACTGAAGCTTTCTTT.